What follows describes a single TCR beta chain. Its target is unknown. The sample comes from a study of CD8 T cells in Susac syndrome. Study-wide results and limits: The CD4+ T cell repertoires in Susac syndrome were not clonally expanded.

It was with random hexamers that 0.5 to 1 ug RNA was reverse transcribed. With immunoSEQ multiplex PCR, TCR beta CDR3 was amplified across 54 Vbeta and 13 Jbeta. TCRdb reprocessed the immunoSEQ multiplex PCR reads via MiXCR and lists one record per CDR3 protein. The table has 240,000 or so distinct CDR3 sequences, almost 97% seen once. Sequencing of TCR beta was carried out in blood CD8+ and CD4+ T cells. Negative isolation yielded CD8+ and CD4+ T cells; FACS enriched TEMRA cells. The sample comprised CD4+ T cells from PBMCs. The TCR was taken from a human donor with Susac syndrome.

For the CDR3, the DNA is TGTGCCACCAGCGCAGGGGGGAGCGATCACGAGCAGTACTTC. It codes for CATSAGGSDHEQYF. This rearrangement joins TRBV24-1 to TRBJ2-7, with a weak D call TRBD1 (7 bases). CDR3 length: 14 amino acids. The germline V and J ends were trimmed by 7 bases and 5 bases, with 17 bases remaining between them. Per the germline V gene, CDR1 is KGHDR and CDR2 is SFDVKD.